This is a list of T cell receptor beta chains from one sample in a study of shared clonotypes between healthy human individuals. Data came from immunoSEQ multiplex PCR; TCRdb stores just in-frame clones and leaves some out. The sample holds over 850,000 clones, approximately 80% seen once. Sequenced input: memory CD4+ T cells from PBMCs. Source of these receptors: a man younger than 35 in good health. Some clones in this sample may be carry-over from other donors' samples. Both conserved end residues are part of each CDR3. Each record gives: J gene, D gene, V gene, clone size, CDR3 DNA, CDR3 protein. The D gene is left open where the match is weak. Some rows have no size entry. The others give once, few or many, or a class for an expanded clone.

J: TRBJ2-3
D: NA
V: TRBV5-6
size: few
DNA: TGTGCCAGCAGCTTGCTTCGGCAGGGAGTCACAGATACGCAGTATTTT
CDR3: CASSLLRQGVTDTQYF

J: TRBJ2-3
D: NA
V: TRBV27
size: NA
DNA: TGTGCCAGCAGTTTATTCCCGTGGCAGGGGGGTCCAGATACGCAGTATTTT
CDR3: CASSLFPWQGGPDTQYF

J: TRBJ1-2
D: NA
V: TRBV21-1
size: NA
DNA: TGTGCCAGCAGCAAAGCGCTTGGGGACAGAACAGGGCGTAGCACCTTC
CDR3: CASSKALGDRTGRSTF

J: TRBJ2-1
D: NA
V: TRBV18
size: few
DNA: TGTGCCAGCTCACCAAATAGCGGCTCCTACAATGAGCAGTTCTTC
CDR3: CASSPNSGSYNEQFF

J: TRBJ2-3
D: NA
V: TRBV7-2
size: few
DNA: NA
CDR3: CASSFGQGAEYF

J: TRBJ2-7
D: TRBD2
V: TRBV7-9
size: many
DNA: TGTGCCAGCAGTCTCACCGGGACTAGCGCGTCCGATTACGAGCAGTACTTC
CDR3: CASSLTGTSASDYEQYF

J: TRBJ1-5
D: NA
V: TRBV5-1
size: NA
DNA: TGCGCCAGCAGCTTGGGATCAGCTAAAAATCAGCCCCAGCATTTT
CDR3: CASSLGSAKNQPQHF

J: TRBJ2-3
D: TRBD2
V: TRBV5-6
size: once
DNA: TGTGCCAGCAGCTTGGGACTAGCGACCAGCACAGATACGCAGTATTTT
CDR3: CASSLGLATSTDTQYF

J: TRBJ1-2
D: TRBD1
V: TRBV6-1
size: few
DNA: TGTGCCAGCAGGGTGGGACAGTACTATGGCTACACCTTC
CDR3: CASRVGQYYGYTF

J: TRBJ2-3
D: NA
V: TRBV11-2
size: NA
DNA: TGTGCCAGCAGCTTAGAGGGGGGACGCCCATTAGCAGATACGCAGTATTTT
CDR3: CASSLEGGRPLADTQYF

J: TRBJ2-1
D: TRBD2
V: TRBV2
size: few
DNA: TGTGCCAGCGGGACTAGCGGCCACAATGAGCAGTTCTTC
CDR3: CASGTSGHNEQFF

J: TRBJ1-1
D: NA
V: TRBV28
size: NA
DNA: TGTGCCAGCCACCTTATCGGCAGGTCGATGAACACTGAAGCTTTCTTT
CDR3: CASHLIGRSMNTEAFF

J: TRBJ2-5
D: NA
V: TRBV5-4
size: NA
DNA: TGTGCCAGCAGCTTAGGGGGCCACGGGGGCGCCTCGGTGGGGACCCAGTACTTC
CDR3: CASSLGGHGGASVGTQYF

J: TRBJ1-2
D: TRBD1
V: TRBV29-1
size: NA
DNA: TGCAGCGTGGCGGCCCAGGGGGCCTATGGCTACACCTTC
CDR3: CSVAAQGAYGYTF

J: TRBJ2-2
D: TRBD2
V: TRBV7-9
size: NA
DNA: TGTGCCAGCAGCCCCCCGACTAGCGGGAGGGGGGAGCTGTTTTTT
CDR3: CASSPPTSGRGELFF

J: TRBJ1-2
D: TRBD1
V: TRBV18
size: NA
DNA: TGTGCCAGCTCATCCGGGACAGGGGTTGGTGGCTACACCTTC
CDR3: CASSSGTGVGGYTF

J: TRBJ2-6
D: NA
V: TRBV10-3
size: once
DNA: TGTGCCATCAGTGAGTCGCTAGGTTCCGGGGCCAACGTCCTGACTTTC
CDR3: CAISESLGSGANVLTF

J: TRBJ2-7
D: TRBD2
V: TRBV2
size: once
DNA: TGTGCCAGCGGACTAGTAAGTTGGTACGAGCAGTACTTC
CDR3: CASGLVSWYEQYF

J: TRBJ1-5
D: NA
V: TRBV5-4
size: NA
DNA: TGTGCCAGCAGCTTTGGGGGTAACAGGGCCAGCAATCAGCCCCAGCATTTT
CDR3: CASSFGGNRASNQPQHF